This is a list of T cell receptor beta chains from one sample in a study of cytomegalovirus exposure and HLA in healthy donors. Measured with immunoSEQ multiplex PCR; TCRdb has only the in-frame clones, and not every one. Of under 150,000 clones detected, approximately 86% appear once; the ten largest clones hold 6.5% to 8.5%. Sequenced input: PBMCs. The receptor source for this set is a woman aged 18-29 years in good health and CMV-seropositive. Each CDR3 is given with its conserved first and last residue. The D gene is left open where the match is weak. Size values are once, few and many counts, or a class for expanded clones, and some rows have none.

>TRBV2|TRBJ2-7|NA|NA
CASSDLGLSYEQYF
TGTGCCAGCAGTGACCTGGGACTTTCCTACGAGCAGTACTTC
>TRBV7-3|TRBJ1-2|NA|NA
CASSPVGGIDGYTF
TGTGCCAGCAGCCCCGTAGGAGGGATTGATGGCTACACCTTC
>TRBV7-7|TRBJ2-5|NA|TRBD1
CASSLGPGRGGTQYF
TGTGCTAGCAGCTTAGGCCCGGGGAGAGGGGGCACCCAGTACTTC
>TRBV28|TRBJ1-2|NA|NA
CASSFHPGANYGYTF
TGTGCCAGCAGTTTCCATCCAGGGGCGAACTATGGCTACACCTTC
>TRBV19|TRBJ2-7|once|NA
CASSIDSDKRPLYEQYF
TGTGCCAGTAGTATAGATTCTGACAAACGGCCGCTCTACGAGCAGTACTTC
>TRBV27|TRBJ2-7|NA|NA
CASSAPSRGDYEQYF
TGTGCCAGCAGTGCCCCCTCCAGGGGAGACTACGAGCAGTACTTC
>TRBV25-1|TRBJ1-1|NA|NA
CASSESYGENTEAFF
TGTGCCAGCAGTGAATCGTACGGGGAGAACACTGAAGCTTTCTTT
>TRBV7-2|TRBJ2-7|NA|NA
CASSLVLADEQYF
TGTGCCAGCAGCTTAGTTTTAGCAGACGAGCAGTACTTC
>TRBV5-5|TRBJ2-7|NA|TRBD1
CASSLSAGTGPYEQYF
TGTGCCAGCAGCTTGTCGGCGGGGACAGGACCCTACGAGCAGTACTTC
>TRBV11-1|TRBJ2-4|NA|TRBD1
CASSPGQGDIQYF
TGTGCCAGCAGCCCCGGACAGGGGGACATTCAGTACTTC
>TRBV6-5|TRBJ2-7|NA|TRBD2
CASNRASGGDKQYF
TGTGCCAGCAATCGGGCTAGCGGGGGTGACAAGCAGTACTTC
>TRBV2|TRBJ2-7|once|TRBD1
CASRADRDDYYEQYF
TGTGCCAGCAGGGCAGACAGGGATGATTACTACGAGCAGTACTTC
>TRBV4-2|TRBJ2-2|NA|NA
CASSQDPRGELFF
TGTGCCAGCAGCCAAGATCCTCGCGGGGAGCTGTTTTTT
>TRBV25-1|TRBJ1-1|few|NA
CASSDPAGFTEAFF
TGTGCCAGCAGTGATCCGGCAGGGTTCACTGAAGCTTTCTTT
>TRBV11-2|TRBJ1-1|NA|NA
CASSLEQLNTEAFF
TGTGCCAGCAGCTTAGAGCAGTTGAACACTGAAGCTTTCTTT
>TRBV28|TRBJ2-7|NA|NA
CASSPPRGVAEQYF
TGTGCCAGCAGTCCCCCCCGCGGGGTCGCCGAGCAGTACTTC
>TRBV15|TRBJ1-2|few|TRBD1
CATTSGTGNYGYTF
TGTGCCACTACATCCGGGACAGGGAACTATGGCTACACCTTC
>TRBV5-6|TRBJ2-1|NA|NA
CASSENSGNRFNEQFF
TGTGCCAGCAGCGAAAACTCGGGTAACCGGTTTAATGAGCAGTTCTTC
>TRBV19|TRBJ2-7|NA|NA
CASRNSGLAYEQYF
TGTGCCAGTAGGAACAGCGGTTTAGCCTACGAGCAGTACTTC
>TRBV11-2|TRBJ2-2|NA|NA
CASSLEGQGYTGELFF
TGTGCCAGCAGCTTAGAGGGCCAGGGTTACACCGGGGAGCTGTTTTTT
>TRBV19|TRBJ1-5|few|NA
CASSNGQPNQPQHF
TGTGCCAGTAGTAACGGACAGCCCAATCAGCCCCAGCATTTT
>TRBV7-9|TRBJ1-4|once|NA
CASSLDTRAELFF
TGTGCCAGCAGCTTAGATACGCGAGCCGAACTGTTTTTT
>TRBV2|TRBJ1-6|NA|NA
CASSDGSSYNSPLHF
TGTGCCAGCAGTGACGGTAGCTCCTATAATTCACCCCTCCACTTT
>TRBV9|TRBJ2-1|NA|TRBD2
CASSPRGGAGYNEQFF
TGTGCCAGCAGCCCCCGCGGGGGGGCCGGATACAATGAGCAGTTCTTC
>TRBV7-6|TRBJ1-3|few|TRBD1
CASSLVLQGAAGNTIYF
TGTGCCAGCAGCTTAGTCCTACAGGGGGCGGCCGGAAACACCATATATTTT
>TRBV4-1|TRBJ2-7|NA|NA
CASSQGPSGYEQYF
TGCGCCAGCAGCCAGGGGCCCTCCGGCTACGAGCAGTACTTC
>TRBV6-5|TRBJ1-1|NA|TRBD1
CASSRQGTVTEAFF
TGTGCCAGCAGCCGCCAGGGGACAGTCACTGAAGCTTTCTTT
>TRBV4-2|TRBJ2-4|NA|TRBD2
CASSVELAGENIQYF
TGTGCCAGCAGCGTGGAACTAGCGGGAGAAAACATTCAGTACTTC
>TRBV6-5|TRBJ2-7|once|NA
CASTNMRPYEQYF
TGTGCCAGCACCAACATGCGGCCCTACGAGCAGTACTTC
>TRBV5-1|TRBJ2-7|NA|NA
CASSPRTNSYEQYF
TGCGCCAGCAGCCCCAGGACAAATTCCTACGAGCAGTACTTC
>TRBV5-8|TRBJ1-5|NA|NA
CASRQGLNQPQHF
TGTGCCAGCAGACAGGGTCTCAATCAGCCCCAGCATTTT
>TRBV19|TRBJ1-5|NA|TRBD1
CASSIGSLHRGWHQPQHF
TGTGCCAGTAGTATAGGATCCCTCCACAGGGGGTGGCATCAGCCCCAGCATTTT
>TRBV11-1|TRBJ2-5|NA|TRBD1
CASSHSGQGLSETQYF
TGTGCCAGCTCTCATTCGGGACAGGGGTTATCGGAGACCCAGTACTTC
>TRBV7-3|TRBJ2-1|NA|NA
CASSLTGVSNEQFF
TGTGCCAGCAGCTTAACAGGGGTAAGCAATGAGCAGTTCTTC
>TRBV6-1|TRBJ1-2|NA|NA
CASSDLLQGGSNYGYTF
TGTGCCAGCAGTGATCTCCTACAGGGTGGGAGTAACTATGGCTACACCTTC
>TRBV11-3|TRBJ1-3|NA|TRBD1
CASSLVFPTGSIGNTIYF
TGTGCCAGCAGCTTAGTCTTCCCGACAGGGTCAATTGGGAACACCATATATTTT
>TRBV7-9|TRBJ2-2|NA|TRBD1
CASRPNSRDRGAGELFF
TGTGCCAGCAGACCTAACTCTCGGGACAGGGGCGCCGGGGAGCTGTTTTTT
>TRBV7-2|TRBJ1-4|NA|TRBD1
CASSSNGQGLVEKLFF
TGTGCCAGCAGCTCGAATGGACAGGGGCTCGTTGAAAAACTGTTTTTT
>TRBV6-1|TRBJ1-2|NA|TRBD1
CASSEGTGGFYGYTF
TGTGCCAGCAGTGAAGGGACAGGGGGTTTCTATGGCTACACCTTC
>TRBV6-1|TRBJ1-1|NA|TRBD1
CASRTDRVGTEAFF
TGTGCCAGCAGGACAGACAGGGTAGGGACTGAAGCTTTCTTT
>TRBV4-1|TRBJ2-7|NA|TRBD2
CASSLTGLAGNEQYF
TGCGCCAGCAGCCTTACGGGACTAGCGGGTAACGAGCAGTACTTC
>TRBV5-4|TRBJ1-1|NA|NA
CASSLGHRINTEAFF
TGTGCCAGCAGCTTGGGGCATCGTATAAACACTGAAGCTTTCTTT
>TRBV9|TRBJ1-2|NA|TRBD1
CASSVEGTGVGYTF
TGTGCCAGCAGCGTAGAGGGGACAGGGGTCGGCTACACCTTC
>TRBV6-1|TRBJ1-2|NA|NA
CASTFRYGYTF
TGTGCCAGCACGTTCAGATATGGCTACACCTTC
>TRBV28|TRBJ1-6|NA|TRBD1
CASSQRQGIGNSPLHF
TGTGCCAGCAGCCAAAGACAGGGGATAGGTAATTCACCCCTCCACTTT
>TRBV2|TRBJ1-6|NA|NA
CASSEGTGSGYNSPLHF
TGTGCCAGCAGTGAGGGGACTGGGTCCGGGTATAATTCACCCCTCCACTTT
>TRBV10-3|TRBJ2-3|once|NA
CAISNRSTDTQYF
TGTGCCATCAGTAACAGGAGCACAGATACGCAGTATTTT
>TRBV10-1|TRBJ2-1|NA|TRBD2
CASSERSSGRSEQFF
TGCGCCAGCAGTGAGCGGTCTAGCGGGAGATCTGAGCAGTTCTTC
>TRBV5-1|TRBJ1-2|NA|TRBD1
CASSQPEQGINGYTF
TGCGCCAGCAGCCAACCGGAACAGGGGATAAATGGCTACACCTTC
>TRBV4-1|TRBJ2-7|NA|NA
CASSQGLRGSYEQYF
TGCGCCAGCAGCCAAGGTCTCCGCGGAAGCTACGAGCAGTACTTC